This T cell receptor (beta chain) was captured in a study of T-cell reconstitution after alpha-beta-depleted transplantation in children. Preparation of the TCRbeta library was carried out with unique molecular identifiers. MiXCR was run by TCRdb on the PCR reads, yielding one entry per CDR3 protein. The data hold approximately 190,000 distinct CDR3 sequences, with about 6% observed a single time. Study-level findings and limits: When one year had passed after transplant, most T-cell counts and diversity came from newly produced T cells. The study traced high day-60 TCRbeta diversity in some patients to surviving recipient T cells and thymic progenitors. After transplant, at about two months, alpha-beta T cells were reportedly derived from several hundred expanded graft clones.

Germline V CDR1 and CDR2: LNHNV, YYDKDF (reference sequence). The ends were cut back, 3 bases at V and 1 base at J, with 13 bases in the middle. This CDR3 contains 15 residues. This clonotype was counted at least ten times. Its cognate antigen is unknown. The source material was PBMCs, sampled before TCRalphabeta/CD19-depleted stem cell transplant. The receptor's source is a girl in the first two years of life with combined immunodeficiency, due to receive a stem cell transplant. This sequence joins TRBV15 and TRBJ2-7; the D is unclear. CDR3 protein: CATSRRLGPSYEQYF. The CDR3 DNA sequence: TGTGCCACCAGCAGGCGATTAGGACCTTCCTACGAGCAGTACTTC.